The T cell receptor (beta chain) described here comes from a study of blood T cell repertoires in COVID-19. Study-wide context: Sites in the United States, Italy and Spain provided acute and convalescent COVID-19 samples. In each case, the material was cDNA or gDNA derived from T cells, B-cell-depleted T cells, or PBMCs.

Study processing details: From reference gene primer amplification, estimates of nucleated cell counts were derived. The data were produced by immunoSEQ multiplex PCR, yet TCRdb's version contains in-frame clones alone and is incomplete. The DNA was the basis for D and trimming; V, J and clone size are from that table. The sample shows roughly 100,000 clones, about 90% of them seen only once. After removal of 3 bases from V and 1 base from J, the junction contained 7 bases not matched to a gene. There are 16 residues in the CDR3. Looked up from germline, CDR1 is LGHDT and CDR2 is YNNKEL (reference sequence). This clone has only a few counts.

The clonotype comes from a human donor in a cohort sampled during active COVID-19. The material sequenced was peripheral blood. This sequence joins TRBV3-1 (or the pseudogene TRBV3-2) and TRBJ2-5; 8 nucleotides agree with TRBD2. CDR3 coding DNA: TGTGCCAGCAGCCAGGTCCTAGCGGGCGGCCAAGAGACCCAGTACTTC. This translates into CASSQVLAGGQETQYF.